This entry lists 28 T cell receptor beta chains sequenced from one sample in a study of T cell responses to AZD1222 COVID-19 vaccine. Method: immunoSEQ multiplex PCR; TCRdb's copy keeps in-frame clones and lacks some. The sample records 99,000 or so clones, 88% being singletons. The sequences come from peripheral blood, collected on day 0 of AZD1222 vaccination. Every receptor here comes from an adult in good health.

The gene calls are TRBV28 and TRBJ2-7; the D gene is possibly TRBD2 (6 bases). This CDR3 is built from 17 residues. Trimming shortened V by 3 bases and J by 3 bases, and 21 bases separated the two germline ends. Germline CDR1 is MDHEN and CDR2 is SYDVKM. CDR3 sequence: CASSFPPSEGQGYEQYF. For the CDR3, the DNA is TGTGCCAGCAGTTTTCCCCCCTCGGAGGGTCAGGGCTACGAGCAGTACTTC. The variable domain in full, with the rest retrieved from reference TRBV28 and TRBJ2-7, is DVKVTQSSRYLVKRTGEKVFLECVQDMDHENMFWYRQDPGLGLRLIYFSYDVKMKEKGDIPEGYSVSREKKERFSLILESASTNQTSMYLCASSFPPSEGQGYEQYFGPGTRLTVT.

V is TRBV7-2 and J is TRBJ1-6; the D gene is possibly TRBD1 (5 bases). The CDR3 has 16 residues. Germline V gene data show CDR1 as SGHTA and CDR2 as FQGNSA. V lost 1 base and J 10 bases, leaving 17 bases between the germline ends. DNA for the CDR3: TGTGCCAGCAGCTTAGGAGGGACCCTGGGGAACTCACCCCTCCACTTT. It yields the protein CASSLGGTLGNSPLHF. Complete variable domain (other parts from reference TRBV7-2 and TRBJ1-6): GAGVSQSPSNKVTEKGKDVELRCDPISGHTALYWYRQSLGQGLEFLIYFQGNSAPDKSGLPSDRFSAERTGGSVSTLTIQRTQQEDSAVYLCASSLGGTLGNSPLHFGNGTRLTVT.

V gene TRBV6-6 combines with J gene TRBJ2-5; D is ambiguous. Trimming removed 0 bases from V and 5 bases from J, with 10 bases in between. Per germline, CDR1 MNHNY and CDR2 SVGAGI (reference sequence). The CDR3 has 14 residues. The CDR3 nucleotides are TGTGCCAGCAGTTACTCATTGTCAGCCGAGACCCAGTACTTC. Its translation is CASSYSLSAETQYF.

The CDR3 DNA is TGTGCCAGCAGTTTGAGGGGAAGCTCCTACAATGAGCAGTTCTTC. Its translation: CASSLRGSSYNEQFF. The J gene is TRBJ2-1, the V gene TRBV28, with D possibly being TRBD1 or TRBD2 (5 bases each). Trimming removed 3 bases from V and 0 bases from J, with 9 bases in between. Germline lookup yields CDR1 MDHEN and CDR2 SYDVKM. This CDR3 is 15 amino acids long. Variable domain in full (rest from reference TRBV28 and TRBJ2-1): DVKVTQSSRYLVKRTGEKVFLECVQDMDHENMFWYRQDPGLGLRLIYFSYDVKMKEKGDIPEGYSVSREKKERFSLILESASTNQTSMYLCASSLRGSSYNEQFFGPGTRLTVL.

CDR3 region: CASSLLASVQETQYF. CDR3 coding DNA: TGTGCCAGCAGCTTATTAGCTAGCGTGCAAGAGACCCAGTACTTC. This chain joins TRBV7-9 and TRBJ2-5, with a possible D match to TRBD2 (6 bases). V was trimmed by 2 bases and J by 2 bases, leaving 12 bases between them. The germline V gene encodes CDR1 SEHNR and CDR2 FQNEAQ (reference sequence). This CDR3 region has 15 residues.

The CDR3 loop is CSVFREYTEAFF. In nucleotides, the CDR3 is TGCAGCGTTTTCCGGGAGTACACTGAAGCTTTCTTT. The rearrangement joins TRBV29-1 to TRBJ1-1; D gene uncertain. The CDR3 is 12 residues long. Trimming stripped 5 bases from V and 3 bases from J, with 10 bases between. CDR1 SQVTM and CDR2 ANQGSEA come from the germline V gene.

This clone was detected only once. V usage is TRBV21-1 and J usage is TRBJ2-1; the table calls TRBD2, which could not be checked here. TRBV21-1 is marked as a pseudogene. There are 15 residues in the CDR3. This chain's CDR3 is CASSKKRTSGGEQFF. The CDR3 coding sequence is TGTGCCAGCAGCAAGAAGCGGACTAGCGGGGGTGAGCAGTTCTTC.

The chain uses TRBV5-4 and TRBJ1-2; 7 bases match TRBD1. The V and J ends lost 4 bases and 3 bases, in that order; junction bases with no gene match: 9. Germline V gives CDR1 SGHNT, CDR2 YYREEE (reference sequence). The CDR3 length is 15 residues. CDR3 residues: CASSIPSGQYYGYTF. The CDR3 DNA follows: TGTGCCAGCAGCATTCCTTCGGGACAGTACTATGGCTACACCTTC.

The gene calls are TRBV5-5 and TRBJ1-4, with 9 nucleotides matching TRBD1. The junction had 6 bases not matched to a gene; V was cut back by 6 bases and J by 0 bases. The CDR3 has 16 residues. The germline V gene encodes CDR1 SGHKS and CDR2 YYEKEE (reference sequence). The CDR3 DNA sequence: TGTGCCAGCACCACGACAGGGGGGGCAACTAATGAAAAACTGTTTTTT. It yields the protein CASTTTGGATNEKLFF.

The chain has TRBV6-4 and TRBJ1-2; 7 bases are a match to TRBD1. Per the germline V gene, CDR1 is MRHNA and CDR2 is SNTAGT. The CDR3 is made up of 15 amino acids. The trim removed 0 bases at V and 4 bases at J, leaving 5 bases unmatched. In DNA, the CDR3 is TGTGCCAGCAGTGACTCTACAGGGGTCGGCTATGGCTACACCTTC. Translation: CASSDSTGVGYGYTF.

The V call is TRBV7-2, the J call TRBJ1-3; D is uncertain. Germline V lookup: CDR1 SGHTA, CDR2 FQGNSA. The V gene lost 5 bases and the J gene lost 2 bases, with 10 bases spanning the gap. The CDR3 length is 14 residues. CDR3 nucleotides: TGTGCCAGCAGCCCCGGGAACACTGGAAACACCATATATTTT. It encodes CASSPGNTGNTIYF.

The chain carries TRBV5-1 and TRBJ1-2, with D unclear. From germline, CDR1 is SGHRS and CDR2 YFSETQ. This CDR3 has 14 amino acids. Trimming cost V 0 bases and J 4 bases, with 10 bases left between them. CDR3 nucleotide sequence: TGCGCCAGCAGCTTGGAGGCAGGCCTCTATGGCTACACCTTC. It is translated as CASSLEAGLYGYTF.

This chain connects TRBV20-1 to TRBJ1-1; D remains unclear. The CDR3 length is 11 residues. Germline assignment: CDR1 DFQATT and CDR2 SNEGSKA (reference sequence). Between the trimmed V and J ends, which lost 5 bases and 2 bases, there was a span of 6 bases. CDR3 protein: CSADINTEAFF. DNA of the CDR3: TGCAGTGCTGATATTAACACTGAAGCTTTCTTT.

This chain connects TRBV27 to TRBJ1-2; D unresolved. The CDR3 loop spans 16 amino acids. Germline V gives CDR1 MNHEY, CDR2 SMNVEV (reference sequence). V gave up 0 bases and J gave up 0 bases, with 11 bases separating them. Written as DNA, the CDR3 is TGTGCCAGCAGTTTATCTGGCATAGCGGCTAACTATGGCTACACCTTC. Amino acid sequence: CASSLSGIAANYGYTF.

This clone came up once. The chain links TRBV7-7 to TRBJ2-5, with 8 bases lining up with TRBD2. Germline V gene lookup returns CDR1 SSHAT and CDR2 FNYEAQ (reference sequence). The CDR3 runs to 11 residues. CDR3 DNA: TGTGCTAGCGGGAACGGGGAGACCCAGTACTTC. Translation: CASGNGETQYF.

This clone was found once. The chain recombines TRBV5-6 with TRBJ1-2; D remains unclear. The CDR3 spans 15 residues. The V end lost 0 bases, the J end lost 4 bases, and 13 bases lay between the germline ends. Looked up from germline, CDR1 is SGHDT and CDR2 is YYEEEE. The CDR3 here is CASSLAGRPLYGYTF. CDR3 DNA: TGTGCCAGCAGCTTGGCCGGGAGACCCCTCTATGGCTACACCTTC. Full variable domain (missing parts from reference TRBV5-6 and TRBJ1-2): DAGVTQSPTHLIKTRGQQVTLRCSPKSGHDTVSWYQQALGQGPQFIFQYYEEEERQRGNFPDRFSGHQFPNYSSELNVNALLLGDSALYLCASSLAGRPLYGYTFGSGTRLTVV.

This sequence joins TRBV19 and TRBJ2-1, with D possibly matching TRBD2 (5 bases). V was pared by 7 bases and J by 0 bases, with 16 bases between. The CDR3 is 16 amino acids. CDR1 and CDR2 from the germline V gene are LNHDA and SQIVND (reference sequence). The CDR3 loop is CASTPAGQSSYNEQFF. The DNA for the CDR3 is TGTGCCAGTACCCCCGCGGGTCAAAGCTCCTACAATGAGCAGTTCTTC.

The CDR3 region is CASSLFAGRAKLFF. The DNA for the CDR3 is TGTGCCAGCAGTTTATTCGCGGGCAGGGCGAAACTGTTTTTT. The chain is built from TRBV27 and TRBJ1-4, with D perhaps TRBD1 (5 bases). The CDR3 extends over 14 amino acids. V dropped 1 base and J dropped 11 bases, with 14 bases sitting between them. Germline V gives CDR1 MNHEY, CDR2 SMNVEV (reference sequence). Combining the CDR3 with reference TRBV27 and TRBJ1-4 gives the whole variable domain EAQVTQNPRYLITVTGKKLTVTCSQNMNHEYMSWYRQDPGLGLRQIYYSMNVEVTDKGDVPEGYKVSRKEKRNFPLILESPSPNQTSLYFCASSLFAGRAKLFFGSGTQLSVL.

The gene calls are TRBV7-8 and TRBJ1-2; no clear D gene. This CDR3 has 15 residues. CDR1 and CDR2 (germline): SGHVS, FQNEAQ. The V end was cut by 5 bases, the J end by 8 bases, with 21 bases between. The chain's CDR3 is CASSRGRAGFEGYTF. The CDR3 DNA reads TGTGCCAGCAGCCGCGGGAGAGCAGGCTTTGAAGGCTACACCTTC.

The chain links TRBV9 to TRBJ1-1, with 9 bases matching TRBD1. V lost 3 bases to trimming and J lost 11 bases; unmatched junction nucleotides: 20. This CDR3 has 17 amino acids. Germline CDR1 reads SGDLS; CDR2 reads YYNGEE. The CDR3 DNA follows: TGTGCCAGCAGCGACTCCGGGACAGGGTACACCCAAATGATGGCTTTCTTT. Amino acid sequence: CASSDSGTGYTQMMAFF.

The chain uses TRBV7-9 and TRBJ1-5; 8 nucleotides agree with TRBD1. Germline V gene lookup returns CDR1 SEHNR and CDR2 FQNEAQ (reference sequence). V dropped 4 bases and J dropped 4; count of bases not matched to a gene: 6. This CDR3 spans 15 amino acids. Here the CDR3 DNA reads TGTGCCAGCAGCTCGGACAGGGTCCCTAATCAGCCCCAGCATTTT. Residues: CASSSDRVPNQPQHF. The full variable domain, with the rest looked up from reference TRBV7-9 and TRBJ1-5, is DTGVSQNPRHKITKRGQNVTFRCDPISEHNRLYWYRQTLGQGPEFLTYFQNEAQLEKSRLLSDRFSAERPKGSFSTLEIQRTEQGDSAMYLCASSSDRVPNQPQHFGDGTRLSIL.

This clone was recorded a few times. The gene calls are TRBV6-4 and TRBJ2-1; possibly TRBD2 for D (7 bases). Deletions cut 4 bases from V and 8 bases from J, with 15 bases between. CDR1 is MRHNA, CDR2 SNTAGT, per germline. The CDR3 is 14 amino acids. CDR3 in DNA: TGTGCCAGCAGTGTCCGAGGGGGGGGTGATGAGCAGTTCTTC. This gives the protein CASSVRGGGDEQFF.

The chain employs TRBV19 and TRBJ1-1; D gene ambiguous. Trimming shortened V by 1 base and J by 12 bases, and 15 bases separated the two germline ends. Germline-derived CDR1 and CDR2 are LNHDA and SQIVND (reference sequence). The CDR3 extends over 13 amino acids. Here the CDR3 DNA reads TGTGCCAGTAGTATAGTAGGCCGCCTAGGGACTTTCTTT. Encoded protein: CASSIVGRLGTFF.

This chain uses TRBV4-3 with TRBJ1-2; no reliable D call. The length of the CDR3 is 12 residues. The ends were cut back, 5 bases at V and 1 base at J, with 5 bases in the middle. Germline V lookup: CDR1 LGHNA, CDR2 YSLEER. The CDR3 DNA reads TGCGCCAGCAGCAACAGTAACTATGGCTACACCTTC. The encoded protein is CASSNSNYGYTF.

The V gene is TRBV7-2, the J gene TRBJ1-4, with TRBD1 as a possible D gene (6 bases). CDR1 and CDR2 (germline): SGHTA, FQGNSA. The CDR3 is 14 residues long. Trimming removed 6 bases at V and 5 bases at J, with 13 bases between. CDR3 sequence (DNA): TGTGCCAGCAGGGTGCTAGGGGGAAATGAAAAACTGTTTTTT. It yields the protein CASRVLGGNEKLFF.

The V and J genes are TRBV7-9 and TRBJ2-1; D gene unclear. The CDR3 loop spans 14 amino acids. Germline loops: CDR1 SEHNR, CDR2 FQNEAQ (reference sequence). V was trimmed by 6 bases and J by 9 bases, leaving 18 bases between them. The CDR3 sequence: CASSGVGKTGEQFF. CDR3 DNA sequence: TGTGCCAGCAGTGGAGTGGGGAAGACGGGTGAGCAGTTCTTC.

The chain has TRBV27 and TRBJ2-7, with D possibly TRBD1 on 5 matching bases. Trimming cost V 6 bases and J 4 bases, with 13 bases left between them. Looked up from germline, CDR1 is MNHEY and CDR2 is SMNVEV (reference sequence). The CDR3 length is 13 residues. The CDR3 protein is CASSIFQGYEQYF. For the CDR3, the DNA is TGTGCCAGCAGCATATTCCAGGGATACGAGCAGTACTTC.

The CDR3 DNA reads as TGTGCCAGCAGGAGGGACAGGGTGGCATGCACCTTC. Translated: CASRRDRVACTF. The rearrangement links TRBV7-9 to TRBJ1-2; 9 nucleotides align to TRBD1. V lost 6 bases and J lost 13; bases outside the gene matches: 9. The CDR3 totals 12 residues. CDR1 and CDR2 (germline): SEHNR, FQNEAQ (reference sequence).